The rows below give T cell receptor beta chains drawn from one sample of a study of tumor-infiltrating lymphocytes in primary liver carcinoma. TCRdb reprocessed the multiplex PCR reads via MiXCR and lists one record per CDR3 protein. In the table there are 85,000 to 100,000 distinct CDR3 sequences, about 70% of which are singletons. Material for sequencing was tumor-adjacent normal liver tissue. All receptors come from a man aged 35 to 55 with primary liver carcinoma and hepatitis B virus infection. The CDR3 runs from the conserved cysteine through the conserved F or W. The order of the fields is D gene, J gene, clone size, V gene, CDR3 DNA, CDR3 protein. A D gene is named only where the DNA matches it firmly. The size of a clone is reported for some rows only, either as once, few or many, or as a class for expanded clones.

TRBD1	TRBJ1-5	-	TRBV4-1	TGCGCCAGCAGCCAAGAAGGGGGCGATAGCAATCAGGCCCAGCATTTT	CASSQEGGDSNQAQHF
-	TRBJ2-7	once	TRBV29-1	TGCAGCATTGAAGAAAAAACAGCCTCTTACGAGCAGTACTTC	CSIEEKTASYEQYF
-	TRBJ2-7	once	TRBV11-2	TGTGCCAGCAGCCTTAGGCTATTCTACGAGCAGTACTTC	CASSLRLFYEQYF
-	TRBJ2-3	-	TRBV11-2	TGTCCCAGCAGCTTAAGGGGGTTCGGTACAGATACGCAGTATTTT	CPSSLRGFGTDTQYF
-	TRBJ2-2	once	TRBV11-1	TGTCCCAGCAGCCTTAGAGGGCAGGGTCGCACAGGGGAGCTGTTTTTT	CPSSLRGQGRTGELFF
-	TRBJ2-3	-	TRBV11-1	TGTGCCAGCAGCTACGGGCTAACCAGTGAAGATACGCAGTATTTT	CASSYGLTSEDTQYF
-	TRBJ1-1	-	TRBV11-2	TGTGCCAGCAGCCTCAGTTCAGTGGCCGAAGCTTTCTTT	CASSLSSVAEAFF
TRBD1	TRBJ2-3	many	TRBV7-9	TGTGCCAGCAGCTTAGCCGACAGGGCCGGAGGAGATACGCAGTATTTT	CASSLADRAGGDTQYF
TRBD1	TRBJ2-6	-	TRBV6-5	TGTGCCAGCAGTCTTTGGACAGGGATGAAATGTGGGGCCAACGTCCTGGCTTTC	CASSLWTGMKCGANVLAF
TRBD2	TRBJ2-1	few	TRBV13	TGTGCCAGCAGCAGGACTAGCGGGAGTGGAGATGAGCAGTTCTTC	CASSRTSGSGDEQFF
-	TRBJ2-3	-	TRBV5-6	TGTGCCAGCAGCTTGTCCGGGTCCACGGATACGCAGTATTTT	CASSLSGSTDTQYF
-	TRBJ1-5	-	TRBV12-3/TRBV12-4	TGTGCCGGCAGTACCACTCGGGAGCTCCAGCATTTT	CAGSTTRELQHF
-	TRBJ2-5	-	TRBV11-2	TGTGCCAGCCGCCCTTTTATGGGTTTGGGAGAGACCCAGTACTTC	CASRPFMGLGETQYF
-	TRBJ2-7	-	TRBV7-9	TGTGCCGGCAGTCCGTCTAGCTCCTACGAGCAGTATTTC	CAGSPSSSYEQYF
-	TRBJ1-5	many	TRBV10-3	TGTGCCATCAGTGAGTCGAACAGGGAGGGTCAGCCCCAGCATTTT	CAISESNREGQPQHF
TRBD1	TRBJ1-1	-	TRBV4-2	TGTGCCAGCAGCCGGGGGACAGGGGGTTTGGTTGAAGCTTTATTT	CASSRGTGGLVEALF
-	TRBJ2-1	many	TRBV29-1	TGCAGCGTTGAGATGCCATCGGATGAGCAGTTCTTC	CSVEMPSDEQFF
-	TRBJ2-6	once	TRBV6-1	TGTGTCAGCACCCTGGGGCAGGACCGCTCTGGGGCCAACGTCCTGACTTTC	CVSTLGQDRSGANVLTF
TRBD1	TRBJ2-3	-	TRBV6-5	TGTGCCAGTAGCCGGGGACAGAGCACAGATACGCAGTATTTT	CASSRGQSTDTQYF
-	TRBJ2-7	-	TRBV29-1	TGCAGAGTTGTACAGCCCAACTACGAGCAGTACTTC	CRVVQPNYEQYF
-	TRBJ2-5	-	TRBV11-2	TGTGCCAGTGGGGGACACAAGACCCAGTACTTC	CASGGHKTQYF
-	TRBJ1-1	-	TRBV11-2	TGTGTCAGGAGTTGGGGGACGAACACTGAAGCTTTCTTT	CVRSWGTNTEAFF
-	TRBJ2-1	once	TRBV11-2	TGTGCCACCTCAATAGGCGAGAATGAGCAGTTCTTC	CATSIGENEQFF
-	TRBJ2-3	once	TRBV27	TGTGCCAGCAGTTTATACCCGGGACAAGATACGCAGTATTTT	CASSLYPGQDTQYF
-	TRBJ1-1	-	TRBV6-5	TGTGCCAGCACCCCACACAGGTCGGGGAAGGGGCTTAACACTGAGGCTTTCTTT	CASTPHRSGKGLNTEAFF
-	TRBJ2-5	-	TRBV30	TGTGCCTGGAGTGCACTAGACAGGCCACAAGAGATCCAGTACTTC	CAWSALDRPQEIQYF
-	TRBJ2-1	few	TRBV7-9	TGTGCCAGCAGCCCCCGGGGGACGAGGGGCAATGAGCAGTTCTTC	CASSPRGTRGNEQFF
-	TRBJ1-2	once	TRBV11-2	TGTGCCAGCAGCTTTACAGGCGTTACCTATGACCACACCTTC	CASSFTGVTYDHTF
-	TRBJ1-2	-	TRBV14	TGTGCCAGTAGCCCCTCGAGGGGCGGCAACACCTTC	CASSPSRGGNTF
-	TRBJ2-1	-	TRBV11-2	TGTGACAGCAGCTTAGTTCGGGGAAGGGGCAAGCAGTTCTTC	CDSSLVRGRGKQFF
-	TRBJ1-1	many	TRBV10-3	TGTGCCATCAGTGAGTCGGGGGGTAGAGGGAACACTGAAGCTTTCTTT	CAISESGGRGNTEAFF
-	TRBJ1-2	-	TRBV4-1	TGCGCCAGCAGCCAAGATATGGGCTCTGGCTACGCCTTC	CASSQDMGSGYAF
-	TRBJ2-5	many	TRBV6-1	TGTGCCACCCTATCAGGGTACCAAGAGACCCAGTACTTC	CATLSGYQETQYF
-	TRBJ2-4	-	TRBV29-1	TGCGGCCCGAACCCCGAGAGCACAAGAGCCAAAAATATTCAGTACTTC	CGPNPESTRAKNIQYF
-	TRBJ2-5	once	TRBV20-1	TGCAGTGCTAGAATTGGGGCAAATCAAGAGACCCAGTACTTC	CSARIGANQETQYF
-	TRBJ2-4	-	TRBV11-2	TGTGCCAGTAGCCCTTCGGCCCTCGGGGCCAAAAACATTCAGAACTTC	CASSPSALGAKNIQNF
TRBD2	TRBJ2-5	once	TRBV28	TGTGCCAACAGTTTGAGACTAGCGGGAGGCGAACGGACCCAGTACTTC	CANSLRLAGGERTQYF
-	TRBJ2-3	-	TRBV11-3	TGTGCCAGCGGCTTAGATCCTGGAGATACGCAGTATTTT	CASGLDPGDTQYF
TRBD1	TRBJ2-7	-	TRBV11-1	TGTGCCGGCAGCGTGAACAGGGGAGACCACGGGCAGTACTTC	CAGSVNRGDHGQYF
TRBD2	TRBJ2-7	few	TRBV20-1	TGCAGTGCCGTGGGACTAGCGGGAGATGAGCAGTACTTC	CSAVGLAGDEQYF
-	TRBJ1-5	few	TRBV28	TGTGCCAGCAATAGCGAAGGGAGGCCCCAGCATTTT	CASNSEGRPQHF
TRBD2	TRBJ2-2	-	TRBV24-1	TGTGCCACCAGTGATAAGGGACTAGCGGGGCCCGGGGAGCTGTTTTTT	CATSDKGLAGPGELFF
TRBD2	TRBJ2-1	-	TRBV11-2	TGCGCCAGCAGCTTAGTAGGTGGGACTAGCGGCAATGTGCAGTTCTTC	CASSLVGGTSGNVQFF
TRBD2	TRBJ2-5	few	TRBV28	TGTGCCAGCAGTTTCGGGTTAGCGGGAGGGCCGCAAGAGACCCAGTACTTC	CASSFGLAGGPQETQYF
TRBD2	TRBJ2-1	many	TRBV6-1	TGTGCCAGCAAGCTGACTAGCGGGAAACTAGAGCAGTTCTTC	CASKLTSGKLEQFF
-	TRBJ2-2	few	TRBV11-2	TGTGCCAGCAGCTTGGGCTTTAACTCACCCAACACCGGGGAGCTGTTTTTT	CASSLGFNSPNTGELFF
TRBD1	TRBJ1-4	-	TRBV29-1	TGTAGCGTTGGAATCACAGGGGCGTCTAATGAAAAACTGTTTTTT	CSVGITGASNEKLFF
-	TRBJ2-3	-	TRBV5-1	TGCGCCAGCAGCCCGACGCAAGGCACAGATACGCAGTATTTT	CASSPTQGTDTQYF
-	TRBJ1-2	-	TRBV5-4	TGTGCCAGCAGCCCATACAGGGAAGCTAACTATGTCTATACCTTC	CASSPYREANYVYTF
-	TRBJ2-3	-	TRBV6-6	TGTGCCAGCAGTTTCATAGGGACGGTCACAGATACGCAGTATTTT	CASSFIGTVTDTQYF
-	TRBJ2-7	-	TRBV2	TGTGCCAGCAGTGAAGCAACCTACGAGCAGTACTTC	CASSEATYEQYF
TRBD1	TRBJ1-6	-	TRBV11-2	TGTGCCAGCAGCCGACGGACAGGAGGCGGTTCACCCCTCCACTTT	CASSRRTGGGSPLHF
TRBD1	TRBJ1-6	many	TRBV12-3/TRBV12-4	TGTGCCAGCAGTTTTTCAGGGGGCGGCTATTCACCCCTCCACTTT	CASSFSGGGYSPLHF
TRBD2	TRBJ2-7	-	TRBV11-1	TGTGCCAGCAGCTTAATTACTATCGGGAGGGCCGACCTTCCCTACGAGCATTACTTC	CASSLITIGRADLPYEHYF
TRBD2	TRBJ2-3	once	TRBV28	TGTGCCAGCAGTCCCGACCCGGGACTAGCGGAAAAGCATATTAGCACAGATACGCAGTATTTT	CASSPDPGLAEKHISTDTQYF
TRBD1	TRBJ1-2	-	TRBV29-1	TGCAGCACCAGGGACAGGGGAGACCTGGACTATGGCTACACCTTC	CSTRDRGDLDYGYTF
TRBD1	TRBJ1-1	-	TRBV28	TGTGCCAGCAAGGCAGGGGGCAGGACCGACACTGAAGCTTTCTTT	CASKAGGRTDTEAFF
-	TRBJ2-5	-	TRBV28	TGTGCCAGCAGCCGGATAGGGGCAGAGACCCAGTACTTC	CASSRIGAETQYF
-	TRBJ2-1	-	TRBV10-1	TGCGCCAGCAATAAAGATAGGGGGAACTACAATGAGCAGTTCTTC	CASNKDRGNYNEQFF
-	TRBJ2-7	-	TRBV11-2	TGTGCCAGCAACTTAAGTTCTGGTATGGACTACGAGCAGTACTTC	CASNLSSGMDYEQYF